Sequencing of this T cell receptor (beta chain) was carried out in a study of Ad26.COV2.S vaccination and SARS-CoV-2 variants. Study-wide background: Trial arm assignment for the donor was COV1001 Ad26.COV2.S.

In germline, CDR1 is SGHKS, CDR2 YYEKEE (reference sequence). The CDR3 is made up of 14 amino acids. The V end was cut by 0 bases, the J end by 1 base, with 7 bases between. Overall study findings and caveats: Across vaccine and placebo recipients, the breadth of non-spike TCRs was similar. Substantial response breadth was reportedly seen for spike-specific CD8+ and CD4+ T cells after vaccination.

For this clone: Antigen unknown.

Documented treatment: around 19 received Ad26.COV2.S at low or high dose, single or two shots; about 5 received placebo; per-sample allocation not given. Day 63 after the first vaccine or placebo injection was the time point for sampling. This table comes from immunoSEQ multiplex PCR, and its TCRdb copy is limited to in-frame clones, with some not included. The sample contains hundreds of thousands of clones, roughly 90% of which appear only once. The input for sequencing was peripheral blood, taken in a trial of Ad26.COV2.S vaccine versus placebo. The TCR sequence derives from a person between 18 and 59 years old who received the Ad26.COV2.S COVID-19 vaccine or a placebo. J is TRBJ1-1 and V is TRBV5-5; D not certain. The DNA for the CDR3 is TGTGCCAGCAGCTTGGATACGGGGAACACTGAAGCTTTCTTT. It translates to CASSLDTGNTEAFF.